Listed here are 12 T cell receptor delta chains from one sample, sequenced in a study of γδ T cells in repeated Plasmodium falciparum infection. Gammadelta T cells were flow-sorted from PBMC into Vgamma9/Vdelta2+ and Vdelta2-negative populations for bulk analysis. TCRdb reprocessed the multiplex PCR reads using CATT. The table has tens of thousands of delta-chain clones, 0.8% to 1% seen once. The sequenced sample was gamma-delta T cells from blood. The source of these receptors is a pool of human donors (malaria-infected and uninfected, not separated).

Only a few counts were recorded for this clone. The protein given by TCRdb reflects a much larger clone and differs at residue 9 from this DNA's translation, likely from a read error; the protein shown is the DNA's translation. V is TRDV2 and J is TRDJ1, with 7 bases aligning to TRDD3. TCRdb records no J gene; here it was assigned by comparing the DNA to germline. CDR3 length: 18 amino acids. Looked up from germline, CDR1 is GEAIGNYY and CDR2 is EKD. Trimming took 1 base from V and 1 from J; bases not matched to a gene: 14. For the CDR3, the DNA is TGTGCCTGTGACACGATTACTGGGGAATACTCGTCCACCGATAAACTCATCTTT. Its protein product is CACDTITGEYSSTDKLIF.

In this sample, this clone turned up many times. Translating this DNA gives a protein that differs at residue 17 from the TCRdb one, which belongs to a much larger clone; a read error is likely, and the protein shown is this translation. The CDR3 DNA reads TGTGCCTGTGACACCGTAGGTCCTGGGGGATACGAAAGGCTTTCCGATGAACTCATCTTT. It yields the protein CACDTVGPGGYERLSDELIF. The V and J genes are TRDV2 and TRDJ1, with 12 bases that match TRDD3. This CDR3 has 20 residues. Germline loops: CDR1 GEAIGNYY, CDR2 EKD.

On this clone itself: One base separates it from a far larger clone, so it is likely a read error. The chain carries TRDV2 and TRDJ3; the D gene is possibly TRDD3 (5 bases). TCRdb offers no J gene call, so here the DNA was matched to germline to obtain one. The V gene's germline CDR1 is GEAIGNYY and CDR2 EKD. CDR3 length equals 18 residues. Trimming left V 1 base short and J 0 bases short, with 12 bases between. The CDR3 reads CACDTGGYSSWDTRQMFF. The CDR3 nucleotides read TGTGCCTGTGACACGGGGGGGTACAGCTCCTGGGACACCCGACAGATGTTTTTC.

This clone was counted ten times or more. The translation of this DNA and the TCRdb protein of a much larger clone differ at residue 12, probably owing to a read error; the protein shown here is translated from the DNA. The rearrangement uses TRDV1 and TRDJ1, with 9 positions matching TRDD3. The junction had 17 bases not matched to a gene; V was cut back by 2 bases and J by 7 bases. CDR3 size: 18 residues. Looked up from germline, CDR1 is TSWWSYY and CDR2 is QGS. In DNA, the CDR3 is TGTGCTCTTGGGGAAACGCAGGAACTACTGGGGGAGACCCTTAAACTCATCTTT. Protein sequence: CALGETQELLGETLKLIF.

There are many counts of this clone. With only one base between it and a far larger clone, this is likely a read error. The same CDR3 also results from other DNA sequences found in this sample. The CDR3 coding sequence is TGTGCTCTTGGGGACTTTCCACCGTTTCCTGGTCGAACCGATAAACTTATCTTT. This encodes CALGDFPPFPGRTDKLIF. The J gene has no call, while the V gene is TRDV1. From germline, CDR1 is TSWWSYY and CDR2 QGS. The CDR3 runs 18 residues.

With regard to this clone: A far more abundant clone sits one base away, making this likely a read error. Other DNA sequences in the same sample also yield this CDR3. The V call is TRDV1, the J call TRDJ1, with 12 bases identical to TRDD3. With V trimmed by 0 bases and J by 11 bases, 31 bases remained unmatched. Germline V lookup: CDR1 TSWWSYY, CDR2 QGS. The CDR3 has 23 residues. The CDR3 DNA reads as TGTGCTCTTGGGGAACTCCCCCCCTTCCCTACCAGTGGTCCGAACTACTGGGGGATACAGCTCATCTTT. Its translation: CALGELPPFPTSGPNYWGIQLIF.

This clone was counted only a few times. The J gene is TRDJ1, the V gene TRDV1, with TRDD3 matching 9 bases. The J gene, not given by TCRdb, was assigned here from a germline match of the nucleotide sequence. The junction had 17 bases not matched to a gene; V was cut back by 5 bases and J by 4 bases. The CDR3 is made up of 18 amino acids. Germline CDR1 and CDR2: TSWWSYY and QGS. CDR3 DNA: TGTGCTCTTGGGACCCTAAAAGGGGTTACCTGGGGGATCGATAAACTCATCTTT. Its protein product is CALGTLKGVTWGIDKLIF.

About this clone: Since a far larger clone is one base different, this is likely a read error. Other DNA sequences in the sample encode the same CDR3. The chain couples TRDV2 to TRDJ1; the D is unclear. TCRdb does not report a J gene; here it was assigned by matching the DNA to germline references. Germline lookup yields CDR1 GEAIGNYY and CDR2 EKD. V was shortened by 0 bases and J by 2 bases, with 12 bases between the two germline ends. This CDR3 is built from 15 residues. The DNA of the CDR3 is TGTGCCTGTGACACCCTCCTGGAGGGGACCGATAAACTCATCTTT. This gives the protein CACDTLLEGTDKLIF.

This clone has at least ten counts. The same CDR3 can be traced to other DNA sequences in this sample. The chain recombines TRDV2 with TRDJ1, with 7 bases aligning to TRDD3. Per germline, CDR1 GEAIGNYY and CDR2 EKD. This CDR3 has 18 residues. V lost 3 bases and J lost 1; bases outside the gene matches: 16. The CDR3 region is CACDSLWGTHTSTDKLIF. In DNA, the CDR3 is TGTGCCTGTGACTCTTTATGGGGGACCCATACTTCCACCGATAAACTCATCTTT.

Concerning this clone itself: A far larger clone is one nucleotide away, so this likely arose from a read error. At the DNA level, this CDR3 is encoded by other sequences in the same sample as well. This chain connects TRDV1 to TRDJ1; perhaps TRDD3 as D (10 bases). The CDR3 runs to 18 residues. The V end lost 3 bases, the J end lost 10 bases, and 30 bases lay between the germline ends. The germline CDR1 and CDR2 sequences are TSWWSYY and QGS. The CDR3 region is CALGDPPSYFTGGFGLIF. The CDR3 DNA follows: TGTGCTCTTGGGGACCCCCCTTCCTACTTTACTGGGGGATTCGGACTCATCTTT.

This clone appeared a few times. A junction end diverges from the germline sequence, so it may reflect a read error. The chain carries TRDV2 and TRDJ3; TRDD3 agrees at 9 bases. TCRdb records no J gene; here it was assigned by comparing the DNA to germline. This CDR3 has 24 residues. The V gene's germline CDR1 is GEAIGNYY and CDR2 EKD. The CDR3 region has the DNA TGTGCCCGTGACCGTCTTTGGAGCCAGGGGGATACTTATAACGTCTCCCGGGACACCCGACAGATGTTTTTC. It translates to CARDRLWSQGDTYNVSRDTRQMFF.

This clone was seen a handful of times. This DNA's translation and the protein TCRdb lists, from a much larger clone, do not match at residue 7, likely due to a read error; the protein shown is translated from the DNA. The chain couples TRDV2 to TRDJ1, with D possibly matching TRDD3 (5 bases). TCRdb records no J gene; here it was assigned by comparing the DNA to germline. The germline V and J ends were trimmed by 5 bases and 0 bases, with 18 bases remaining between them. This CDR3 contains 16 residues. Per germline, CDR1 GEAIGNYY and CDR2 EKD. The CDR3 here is CACVSTRGAYTDKLIF. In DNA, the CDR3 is TGTGCCTGTGTCAGTACTAGGGGAGCGTACACCGATAAACTCATCTTT.